A single T cell receptor beta chain is shown here with its context. These data belong to a study of blood T cell repertoires in COVID-19. Authors' processing steps: How many nucleated cells were present was estimated from reference gene primer amplification. The assay was immunoSEQ multiplex PCR, and TCRdb's table has in-frame clones only and misses some. Clone size and the V and J calls come from that table; the DNA yielded D and trimming. The profile shows about 89,000 clones, about three quarters of them singletons. The specimen sequenced was peripheral blood. The TCR was taken from a human donor in a cohort sampled during active COVID-19.

The CDR3 region is CASRRDRHYGYTF. CDR3 sequence (DNA): TGTGCCAGCAGACGCGACAGGCACTATGGCTACACCTTC. The genes are TRBV28 and TRBJ1-2; D possibly corresponds to TRBD1 (6 bases). Trimming pared 6 bases from V and 3 bases from J, leaving 11 bases between. This CDR3 is built from 13 residues. Germline CDR1 MDHEN, CDR2 SYDVKM.